The next 3 T cell receptor beta chains were all read from a single sample in a study of shared clonotypes between healthy human individuals. Method: immunoSEQ multiplex PCR; TCRdb's copy keeps in-frame clones and lacks some. The sample carries around 2.1 million clones, 90% to 96% recorded once. What was sequenced was naive CD4+ T cells sorted from blood. Subset meaning: CD45RA+ positively selected. The receptors derive from a man younger than 35 in good health.

V and J are TRBV6-5 and TRBJ2-7; either TRBD1 or TRBD2 may fit D (6 bases each). The CDR3 length is 15 residues. V lost 1 base to trimming and J lost 1 base, with 11 bases between them. Germline V lookup: CDR1 MNHEY, CDR2 SVGAGI. CDR3 sequence reads: CASSYYTGTSYEQYF. CDR3 in DNA: TGTGCCAGCAGTTACTACACAGGGACTTCCTACGAGCAGTACTTC.

The V and J genes are TRBV5-1 and TRBJ2-1; D is undetermined. Germline CDR1 and CDR2: SGHRS and YFSETQ. The germline V and J ends were trimmed by 4 bases and 10 bases, with 18 bases remaining between them. The CDR3 loop spans 14 amino acids. CDR3 protein: CASSPPSGPREQFF. In DNA form, the CDR3 reads TGCGCCAGCAGCCCACCTTCGGGTCCACGGGAGCAGTTCTTC.

This chain connects TRBV6-5 to TRBJ2-7; D is perhaps TRBD1 (6 bases). V gave up 5 bases and J gave up 3 bases, with 14 bases separating them. The CDR3 has 14 amino acids. CDR1 and CDR2 (germline): MNHEY, SVGAGI. CDR3 DNA sequence: TGTGCCAGCAGTCAATTACTAGGGGGCTACGAGCAGTACTTC. This encodes CASSQLLGGYEQYF.